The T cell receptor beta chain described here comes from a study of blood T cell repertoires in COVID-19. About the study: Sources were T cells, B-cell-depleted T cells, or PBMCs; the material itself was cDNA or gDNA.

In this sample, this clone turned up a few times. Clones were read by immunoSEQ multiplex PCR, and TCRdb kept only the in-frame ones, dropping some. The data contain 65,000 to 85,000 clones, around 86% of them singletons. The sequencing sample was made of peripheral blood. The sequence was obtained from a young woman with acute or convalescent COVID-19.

CDR3 in DNA: TGTGCCAGCAGACAACATCATAGCGGGAGTGTCGGCGGGGAGCTGTTTTTT. This translates into CASRQHHSGSVGGELFF. This rearrangement joins TRBV3-1 (or the pseudogene TRBV3-2) to TRBJ2-2; the match to TRBD2 covers 9 bases. This CDR3 spans 17 amino acids. V lost 6 bases, J lost 7 bases, and 15 bases stayed unmatched. Germline-derived CDR1 and CDR2 are LGHDT and YNNKEL (reference sequence).